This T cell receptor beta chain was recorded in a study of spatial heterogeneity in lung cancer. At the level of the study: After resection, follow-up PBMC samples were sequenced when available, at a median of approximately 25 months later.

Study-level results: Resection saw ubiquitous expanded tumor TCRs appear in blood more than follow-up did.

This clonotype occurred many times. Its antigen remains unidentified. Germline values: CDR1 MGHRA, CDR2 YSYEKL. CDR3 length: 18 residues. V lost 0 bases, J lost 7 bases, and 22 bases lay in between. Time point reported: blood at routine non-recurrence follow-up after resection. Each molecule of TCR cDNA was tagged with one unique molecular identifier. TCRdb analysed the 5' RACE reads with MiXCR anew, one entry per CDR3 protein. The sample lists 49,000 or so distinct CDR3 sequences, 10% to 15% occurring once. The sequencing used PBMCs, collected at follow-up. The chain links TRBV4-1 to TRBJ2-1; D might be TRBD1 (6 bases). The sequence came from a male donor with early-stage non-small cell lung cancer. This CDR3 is CASSQEGFRDTRRNEQFF. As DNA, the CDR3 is TGCGCCAGCAGCCAAGAGGGATTCCGGGACACCCGAAGGAATGAGCAGTTCTTC.